This T cell receptor (beta chain) comes out of a study of T-cell memory formation after mild COVID-19. Study-level findings and limits: Contracting clones from day 15 to 85 showed balanced CD4/CD8; later expanders favored CD4+. Second-wave clones peaking on day 37 lacked confirmed SARS-CoV-2 specificity.

Researchers used 5'RACE with constant-segment primers to make TCR alpha and TCR beta cDNA libraries that carry sample barcodes and UMIs. One entry per CDR3 protein results from TCRdb running MiXCR on the 5' RACE reads. The sample consists of some 300,000 distinct CDR3 sequences, around 19% of them appearing once. Comments on this clonotype: Its antigen remains unidentified.

Unmatched junction bases numbered 6, after V lost 0 bases and J lost 4 bases. The CDR3 is 16 amino acids. Germline CDR1 reads MGHDK; CDR2 reads SYGVNS. The sample comprised PBMCs or a T cell subset sorted from them (not recorded which). The sequence was obtained from a man younger than 35 who had mild COVID-19 (a few samples of this study predate the infection). Cell type and time point are not known. The chain links TRBV25-1 to TRBJ1-3, with 7 bases that match TRBD1. CDR3 sequence (DNA): TGTGCCAGCAGTGAATATATTGGGACAGTCGGAAACACCATATATTTT. This encodes CASSEYIGTVGNTIYF.